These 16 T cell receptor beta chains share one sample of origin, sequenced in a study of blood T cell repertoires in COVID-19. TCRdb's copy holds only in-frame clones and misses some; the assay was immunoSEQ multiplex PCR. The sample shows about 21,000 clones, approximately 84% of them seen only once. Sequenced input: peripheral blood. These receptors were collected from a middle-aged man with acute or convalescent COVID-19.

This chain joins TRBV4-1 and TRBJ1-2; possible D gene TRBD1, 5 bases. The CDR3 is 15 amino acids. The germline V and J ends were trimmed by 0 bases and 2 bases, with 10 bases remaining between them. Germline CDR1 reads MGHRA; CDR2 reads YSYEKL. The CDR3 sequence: CASSQEGGTNYGYTF. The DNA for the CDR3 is TGCGCCAGCAGCCAAGAGGGGGGAACCAACTATGGCTACACCTTC.

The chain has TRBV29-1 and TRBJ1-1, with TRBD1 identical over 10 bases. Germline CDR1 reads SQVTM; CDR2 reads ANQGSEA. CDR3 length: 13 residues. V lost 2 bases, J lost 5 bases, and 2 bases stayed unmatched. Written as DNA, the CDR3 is TGCAGCGTTGAAAGGGACAGGGGAACTGAAGCTTTCTTT. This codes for CSVERDRGTEAFF.

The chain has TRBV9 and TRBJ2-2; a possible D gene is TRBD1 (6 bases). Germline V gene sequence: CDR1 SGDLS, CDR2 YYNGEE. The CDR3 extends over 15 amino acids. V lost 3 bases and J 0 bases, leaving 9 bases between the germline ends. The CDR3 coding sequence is TGTGCCAGCAGCGGGGCAGGGGCGAACACCGGGGAGCTGTTTTTT. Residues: CASSGAGANTGELFF. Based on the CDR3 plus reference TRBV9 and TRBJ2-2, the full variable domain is DSGVTQTPKHLITATGQRVTLRCSPRSGDLSVYWYQQSLDQGLQFLIQYYNGEERAKGNILERFSAQQFPDLHSELNLSSLELGDSALYFCASSGAGANTGELFFGEGSRLTVL.

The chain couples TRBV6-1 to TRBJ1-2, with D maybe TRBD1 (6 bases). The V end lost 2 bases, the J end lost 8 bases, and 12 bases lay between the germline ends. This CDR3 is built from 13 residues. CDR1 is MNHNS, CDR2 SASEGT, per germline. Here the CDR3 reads CASSERGGFGYTF. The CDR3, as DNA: TGTGCCAGCAGTGAAAGGGGGGGGTTCGGCTACACCTTC.

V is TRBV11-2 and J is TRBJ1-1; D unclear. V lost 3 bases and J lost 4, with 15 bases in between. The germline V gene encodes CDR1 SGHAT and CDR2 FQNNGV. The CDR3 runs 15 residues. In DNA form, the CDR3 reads TGTGCCAGCAGCTTTTTCAGAGGGTCGGGCACTGAAGCTTTCTTT. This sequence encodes CASSFFRGSGTEAFF.

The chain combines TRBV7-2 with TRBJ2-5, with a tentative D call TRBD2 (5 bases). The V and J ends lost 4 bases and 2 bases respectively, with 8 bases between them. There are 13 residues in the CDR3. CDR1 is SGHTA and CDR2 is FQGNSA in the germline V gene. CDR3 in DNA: TGTGCCAGCAGCTCGAGGGTGCAAGAGACCCAGTACTTC. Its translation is CASSSRVQETQYF.

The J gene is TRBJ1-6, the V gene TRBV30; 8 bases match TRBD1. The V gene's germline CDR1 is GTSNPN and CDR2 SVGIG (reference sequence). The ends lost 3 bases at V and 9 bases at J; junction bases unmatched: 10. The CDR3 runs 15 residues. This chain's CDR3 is CAWRGSGTGFSPLHF. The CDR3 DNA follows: TGTGCCTGGAGAGGATCCGGGACAGGCTTTTCACCCCTCCACTTT.

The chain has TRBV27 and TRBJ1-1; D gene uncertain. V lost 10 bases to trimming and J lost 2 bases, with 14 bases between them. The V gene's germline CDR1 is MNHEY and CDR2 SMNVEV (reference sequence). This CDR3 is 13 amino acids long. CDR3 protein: CATQREVNTEAFF. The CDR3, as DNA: TGTGCCACCCAGAGGGAGGTCAACACTGAAGCTTTCTTT.

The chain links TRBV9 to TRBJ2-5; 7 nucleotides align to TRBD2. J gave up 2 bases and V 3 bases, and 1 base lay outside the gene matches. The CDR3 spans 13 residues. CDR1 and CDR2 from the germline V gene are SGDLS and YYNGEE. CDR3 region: CASSGTRQETQYF. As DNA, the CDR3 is TGTGCCAGCAGCGGGACTAGGCAAGAGACCCAGTACTTC.

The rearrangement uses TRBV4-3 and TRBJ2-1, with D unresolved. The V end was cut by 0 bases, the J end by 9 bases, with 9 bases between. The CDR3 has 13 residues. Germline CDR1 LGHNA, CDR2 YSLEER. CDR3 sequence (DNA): TGCGCCAGCAGCCAAGATTGGAGTTCTGAGCAGTTCTTC. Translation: CASSQDWSSEQFF.

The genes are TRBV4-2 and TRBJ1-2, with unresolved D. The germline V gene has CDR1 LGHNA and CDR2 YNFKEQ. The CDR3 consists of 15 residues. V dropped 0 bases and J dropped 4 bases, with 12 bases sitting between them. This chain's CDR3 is CASSQDASSGYGYTF. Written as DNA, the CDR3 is TGTGCCAGCAGCCAAGACGCATCGTCGGGCTATGGCTACACCTTC.

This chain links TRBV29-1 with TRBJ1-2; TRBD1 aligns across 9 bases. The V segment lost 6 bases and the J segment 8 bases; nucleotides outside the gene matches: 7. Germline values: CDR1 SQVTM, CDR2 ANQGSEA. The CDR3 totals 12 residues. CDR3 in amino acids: CSVGDRAEGYTF. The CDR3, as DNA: TGCAGCGTCGGGGACAGGGCGGAAGGCTACACCTTC. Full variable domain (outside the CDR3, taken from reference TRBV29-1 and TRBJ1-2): SAVISQKPSRDICQRGTSLTIQCQVDSQVTMMFWYRQQPGQSLTLIATANQGSEATYESGFVIDKFPISRPNLTFSTLTVSNMSPEDSSIYLCSVGDRAEGYTFGSGTRLTVV.

The CDR3: CASRGQARGNEQFF. CDR3 in DNA: TGTGCCAGCCGAGGGCAGGCCAGGGGCAATGAGCAGTTCTTC. The chain is built from TRBV11-1 and TRBJ2-1, with a possible D match to TRBD1 (6 bases). Germline V gene sequence: CDR1 SGHAT, CDR2 FQDESV (reference sequence). The CDR3 is 14 amino acids. V dropped 8 bases and J dropped 6 bases, with 17 bases sitting between them.

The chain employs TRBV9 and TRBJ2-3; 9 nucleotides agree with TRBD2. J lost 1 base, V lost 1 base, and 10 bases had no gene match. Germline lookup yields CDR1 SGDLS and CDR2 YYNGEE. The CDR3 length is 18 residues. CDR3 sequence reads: CASSVSGASGDGTDTQYF. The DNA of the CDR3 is TGTGCCAGCAGCGTATCGGGGGCTAGCGGGGACGGCACAGATACGCAGTATTTT.

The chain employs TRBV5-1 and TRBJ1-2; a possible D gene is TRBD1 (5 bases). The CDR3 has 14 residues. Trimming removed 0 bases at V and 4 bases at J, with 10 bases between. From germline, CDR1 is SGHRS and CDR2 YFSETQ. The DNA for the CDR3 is TGCGCCAGCAGCTTGGCGGGGGGATTCTATGGCTACACCTTC. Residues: CASSLAGGFYGYTF. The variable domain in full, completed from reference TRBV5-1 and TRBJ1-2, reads KAGVTQTPRYLIKTRGQQVTLSCSPISGHRSVSWYQQTPGQGLQFLFEYFSETQRNKGNFPGRFSGRQFSNSRSEMNVSTLELGDSALYLCASSLAGGFYGYTFGSGTRLTVV.

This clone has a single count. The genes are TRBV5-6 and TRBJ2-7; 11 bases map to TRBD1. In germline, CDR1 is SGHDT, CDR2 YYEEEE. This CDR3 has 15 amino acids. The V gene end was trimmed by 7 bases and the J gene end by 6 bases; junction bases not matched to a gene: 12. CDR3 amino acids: CASFTDGTGGFEQYF. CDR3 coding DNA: TGTGCCAGCTTTACCGACGGGACAGGGGGATTCGAGCAGTACTTC.